These T cell receptor beta chains were read from a single sample in a study of cytomegalovirus exposure and HLA in healthy donors. Profiling relied on immunoSEQ multiplex PCR, and the TCRdb table lists in-frame clones only, not all of them. The sample gives about 150,000 clones, about 85% of which show up once; approximately 2.5% is in the top ten. Sequenced input: PBMCs. The receptors come from a woman between 18 and 29 years old in good health and CMV-seronegative. Both conserved end residues are part of each CDR3. Fields, in order: CDR3 DNA, CDR3 protein, D gene, J gene, clone size, V gene. A D gene is named only where the DNA matches it firmly. Some rows have no size entry. The others give once, few or many, or a class for an expanded clone.

cdr3_nt: TGTGCCAGCAGCGTGGGTCAGGGGCCCTACAATGAGCAGTTCTTC
cdr3_aa: CASSVGQGPYNEQFF
d_call: NA
j_call: TRBJ2-1
clone_size: NA
v_call: TRBV9

cdr3_nt: TGTGCCAGCTCACCACGCGGGGCCGACACGGCCCATGGCTACACCTTC
cdr3_aa: CASSPRGADTAHGYTF
d_call: NA
j_call: TRBJ1-2
clone_size: NA
v_call: TRBV18

cdr3_nt: TGTGCCAGCGGCACTTCCATATATACTTATCGGGGGGGCAAGCAGGGGTACGAGCAGTACTTC
cdr3_aa: CASGTSIYTYRGGKQGYEQYF
d_call: TRBD2
j_call: TRBJ2-7
clone_size: NA
v_call: TRBV27

cdr3_nt: TGTGCCAGCAGTAAACAGGGTCCAGATACGCAGTATTTT
cdr3_aa: CASSKQGPDTQYF
d_call: NA
j_call: TRBJ2-3
clone_size: NA
v_call: TRBV28

cdr3_nt: TGTGCCAGCAGTCCCCAGGGGCTGGGGGCCAGGGGCTACACCTTC
cdr3_aa: CASSPQGLGARGYTF
d_call: NA
j_call: TRBJ1-2
clone_size: NA
v_call: TRBV28

cdr3_nt: TGTGCCAGCAGCCAATCGCAGGCTGCGAACACCTTC
cdr3_aa: CASSQSQAANTF
d_call: NA
j_call: TRBJ1-2
clone_size: NA
v_call: TRBV7-9

cdr3_nt: TGTGCCAGCAGCTTAAACGGGAGGGCCCCCTCCTACGAGCAGTACTTC
cdr3_aa: CASSLNGRAPSYEQYF
d_call: TRBD2
j_call: TRBJ2-7
clone_size: NA
v_call: TRBV7-3

cdr3_nt: TGTGCCAGCAGCTTGGCCCCGGACTCCCTCAAGACCCAGTACTTC
cdr3_aa: CASSLAPDSLKTQYF
d_call: NA
j_call: TRBJ2-5
clone_size: NA
v_call: TRBV5-4

cdr3_nt: TGTGCCAGCAGTTTCGTGGCAGGGCGGGAGACCCAGTACTTC
cdr3_aa: CASSFVAGRETQYF
d_call: NA
j_call: TRBJ2-5
clone_size: NA
v_call: TRBV27

cdr3_nt: TGTGCCGTACCCCAGCGGGAGGGCCGCGAGCAGTACTTC
cdr3_aa: CAVPQREGREQYF
d_call: TRBD2
j_call: TRBJ2-7
clone_size: NA
v_call: TRBV2

cdr3_nt: TGTGCCAGCAGTGAAAAACCCTGGAGGGGGGACAGGAGGACCTACGAGCAGTACTTC
cdr3_aa: CASSEKPWRGDRRTYEQYF
d_call: TRBD1
j_call: TRBJ2-7
clone_size: NA
v_call: TRBV28

cdr3_nt: TGCGCCAGCAGCCAAAGTCCGGGGTTTTCGGATACGCAGTATTTT
cdr3_aa: CASSQSPGFSDTQYF
d_call: NA
j_call: TRBJ2-3
clone_size: NA
v_call: TRBV4-3

cdr3_nt: TGTGCCAGCAGGAGACTAGCGGGAGGGCCCGGAGATACGCAGTATTTT
cdr3_aa: CASRRLAGGPGDTQYF
d_call: TRBD2
j_call: TRBJ2-3
clone_size: NA
v_call: TRBV6-4

cdr3_nt: TGTGCCAGCACCGACGGGGGTAACTATGGCTACACCTTC
cdr3_aa: CASTDGGNYGYTF
d_call: NA
j_call: TRBJ1-2
clone_size: few
v_call: TRBV6-5

cdr3_nt: TGTGCCAGCAGCCCACGTGCGGGGGCAACCTACGAGCAGTACTTC
cdr3_aa: CASSPRAGATYEQYF
d_call: NA
j_call: TRBJ2-7
clone_size: NA
v_call: TRBV7-3

cdr3_nt: TGCGCCAGCAGCTTGTTCCGTGACACTGAAGCTTTCTTT
cdr3_aa: CASSLFRDTEAFF
d_call: NA
j_call: TRBJ1-1
clone_size: NA
v_call: TRBV5-1

cdr3_nt: TGTGCCAGCAGTTTCCCGCGCTGGGGCGGCAATCAGCCCCAGCATTTT
cdr3_aa: CASSFPRWGGNQPQHF
d_call: NA
j_call: TRBJ1-5
clone_size: NA
v_call: TRBV28

cdr3_nt: TGTGCCAGCAGTGACGACTCACGGGGGACCTCCTACGAGCAGTACTTC
cdr3_aa: CASSDDSRGTSYEQYF
d_call: NA
j_call: TRBJ2-7
clone_size: NA
v_call: TRBV6-4

cdr3_nt: TGCAGCGTTGGCAGGGGAAACACCATATATTTT
cdr3_aa: CSVGRGNTIYF
d_call: NA
j_call: TRBJ1-3
clone_size: NA
v_call: TRBV29-1

cdr3_nt: TGTGCCTGGAGTTTGGGGGGAAACTATGGCTACACCTTC
cdr3_aa: CAWSLGGNYGYTF
d_call: NA
j_call: TRBJ1-2
clone_size: once
v_call: TRBV30

cdr3_nt: TGTGCCAGCAGCCAAGAACTAGAGGGAACAGATACGCAGTATTTT
cdr3_aa: CASSQELEGTDTQYF
d_call: NA
j_call: TRBJ2-3
clone_size: once
v_call: TRBV4-2

cdr3_nt: TGTGCCAGCAGCGAACCGGGACAGGGTAGGACCGGGGAGCTGTTTTTT
cdr3_aa: CASSEPGQGRTGELFF
d_call: TRBD1
j_call: TRBJ2-2
clone_size: NA
v_call: TRBV28

cdr3_nt: TGCGCCAGCAGCCCCGGAGCGGGAGGGCGCGAGCAGTACTTC
cdr3_aa: CASSPGAGGREQYF
d_call: TRBD2
j_call: TRBJ2-7
clone_size: NA
v_call: TRBV4-3

cdr3_nt: TGCGCCAGCAGCTTACGGGACAGGGGGCGAGTCTTC
cdr3_aa: CASSLRDRGRVF
d_call: TRBD1
j_call: TRBJ2-7
clone_size: NA
v_call: TRBV5-1

cdr3_nt: TGTGCAAGTCGCTTAGTCCCGACCGGGACAGGGGGTTACGAGCAGTACTTC
cdr3_aa: CASRLVPTGTGGYEQYF
d_call: NA
j_call: TRBJ2-7
clone_size: NA
v_call: TRBV12-2

cdr3_nt: TGTGCCAGCAGTAAAACAGCCTTAGCTAACTATGGCTACACCTTC
cdr3_aa: CASSKTALANYGYTF
d_call: NA
j_call: TRBJ1-2
clone_size: NA
v_call: TRBV28

cdr3_nt: TGTGCCACCCGGACTAGCGGGGGGTACAATGAGCAGTTCTTC
cdr3_aa: CATRTSGGYNEQFF
d_call: TRBD2
j_call: TRBJ2-1
clone_size: NA
v_call: TRBV6-5

cdr3_nt: TGTGCCAGCTCACCTTGGGACAGGGAGGTCACCGGGGAGCTGTTTTTT
cdr3_aa: CASSPWDREVTGELFF
d_call: TRBD1
j_call: TRBJ2-2
clone_size: NA
v_call: TRBV18

cdr3_nt: TGTGCCAGCAGCCCCCGACTGGACCAAGAGACCCAGTACTTC
cdr3_aa: CASSPRLDQETQYF
d_call: NA
j_call: TRBJ2-5
clone_size: NA
v_call: TRBV9

cdr3_nt: TGTGCCATCAGATCCAGCGGGGGGGCGGTTGAGACCCAGTACTTC
cdr3_aa: CAIRSSGGAVETQYF
d_call: TRBD2
j_call: TRBJ2-5
clone_size: NA
v_call: TRBV10-3

cdr3_nt: TGTGCCAGTAGTATCAGGGGATGGACTGAAGCTTTCTTT
cdr3_aa: CASSIRGWTEAFF
d_call: NA
j_call: TRBJ1-1
clone_size: NA
v_call: TRBV19

cdr3_nt: TGTGCCAGCAGCTCCACAGGCACCCAGCCCCAGCATTTT
cdr3_aa: CASSSTGTQPQHF
d_call: NA
j_call: TRBJ1-5
clone_size: NA
v_call: TRBV9

cdr3_nt: TGTGCCAGCAGCGCCCGTAGCGGGGGGGCTGGGGCCAACGTCCTGACTTTC
cdr3_aa: CASSARSGGAGANVLTF
d_call: TRBD2
j_call: TRBJ2-6
clone_size: NA
v_call: TRBV9

cdr3_nt: TGTGCCAGCAGTCCGGGACTAGCGGGGGCCCTCACAGATACGCAGTATTTT
cdr3_aa: CASSPGLAGALTDTQYF
d_call: TRBD2
j_call: TRBJ2-3
clone_size: NA
v_call: TRBV27

cdr3_nt: TGTGCCAGCAGCTTGGGCCCCGCGAACACCGGGGAGCTGTTTTTT
cdr3_aa: CASSLGPANTGELFF
d_call: NA
j_call: TRBJ2-2
clone_size: few
v_call: TRBV7-2

cdr3_nt: TGTGCCAGCAGTCCAGCGGGGGGGACCTCGGAGACCCAGTACTTC
cdr3_aa: CASSPAGGTSETQYF
d_call: TRBD2
j_call: TRBJ2-5
clone_size: NA
v_call: TRBV28

cdr3_nt: TGTGCCAGCAGCTCCGGACAGCGGCCCACTGAAGCTTTCTTT
cdr3_aa: CASSSGQRPTEAFF
d_call: NA
j_call: TRBJ1-1
clone_size: NA
v_call: TRBV6-5

cdr3_nt: TGCAGCGTTCTTCACAGGGGCTATGGCTACACCTTC
cdr3_aa: CSVLHRGYGYTF
d_call: TRBD1
j_call: TRBJ1-2
clone_size: NA
v_call: TRBV29-1

cdr3_nt: TGTGCCTGGAGTGTAGGCGGCTCCAATCAGCCCCAGCATTTT
cdr3_aa: CAWSVGGSNQPQHF
d_call: NA
j_call: TRBJ1-5
clone_size: NA
v_call: TRBV30

cdr3_nt: TGCAGTGCTAGGGGCGGGGGAGGATCGTTCTTC
cdr3_aa: CSARGGGGSFF
d_call: TRBD2
j_call: TRBJ2-1
clone_size: NA
v_call: TRBV20-1

cdr3_nt: TGCAGCGTTGGACAGGGGCTTGGCCAAGAGACCCAGTACTTC
cdr3_aa: CSVGQGLGQETQYF
d_call: TRBD1
j_call: TRBJ2-5
clone_size: NA
v_call: TRBV29-1

cdr3_nt: TGTGCCAGTAGTCTCCAGGGGCTTCTAGAGAACAATGAGCAGTTCTTC
cdr3_aa: CASSLQGLLENNEQFF
d_call: NA
j_call: TRBJ2-1
clone_size: NA
v_call: TRBV19

cdr3_nt: TGTGCCAGCAAGGGACTAGCGGGAGCCCGACAAGAGACCCAGTACTTC
cdr3_aa: CASKGLAGARQETQYF
d_call: TRBD2
j_call: TRBJ2-5
clone_size: NA
v_call: TRBV6-6

cdr3_nt: TGTGCCAGCGTTCCCGGGACAGGTAATTACGAGCAGTACTTC
cdr3_aa: CASVPGTGNYEQYF
d_call: TRBD1
j_call: TRBJ2-7
clone_size: NA
v_call: TRBV7-9

cdr3_nt: TGTGCCAGCAGTTTTCGGGACTCCTCCTACGAGCAGTACTTC
cdr3_aa: CASSFRDSSYEQYF
d_call: NA
j_call: TRBJ2-7
clone_size: NA
v_call: TRBV28

cdr3_nt: TGTGCCATCAGTGAGTCGAGGACAGGGAGCTCTGGGGCCAACGTCCTGACTTTC
cdr3_aa: CAISESRTGSSGANVLTF
d_call: TRBD1
j_call: TRBJ2-6
clone_size: NA
v_call: TRBV10-3

cdr3_nt: TGCGCCAGCAGCCAAGATGCTGGCCTAGGGGACACCGGGGAGCTGTTTTTT
cdr3_aa: CASSQDAGLGDTGELFF
d_call: NA
j_call: TRBJ2-2
clone_size: NA
v_call: TRBV4-1

cdr3_nt: TGTGCCACCAGCGGCGGACTAGCGGGGGGGATGGAGCAGTTCTTC
cdr3_aa: CATSGGLAGGMEQFF
d_call: TRBD2
j_call: TRBJ2-1
clone_size: NA
v_call: TRBV15

cdr3_nt: TGTGCCAGCAGCCTAGACAGGGGTGAAGATACGCAGTATTTT
cdr3_aa: CASSLDRGEDTQYF
d_call: TRBD1
j_call: TRBJ2-3
clone_size: NA
v_call: TRBV7-2

cdr3_nt: TGTGCCAGCAGTGAAATCGTCGACAGGGGGCTTGGCTACACCTTC
cdr3_aa: CASSEIVDRGLGYTF
d_call: TRBD1
j_call: TRBJ1-2
clone_size: NA
v_call: TRBV6-1